The present TCR beta chain was sequenced within a study of patients and donors after allogeneic stem cell transplantation. TCRdb re-derived calls from the RT-PCR reads in MiXCR, one entry per CDR3 protein. The sample lists fewer than 180,000 distinct CDR3 sequences; roughly two fifths were seen once. Sequencing input: blood, either unsorted or a sorted T cell fraction (not recorded which). This clonotype originated in a human donor who was either an allogeneic HSCT recipient or a stem cell or donor lymphocyte infusion donor (not recorded which). It is not recorded whose cells these are; they may come from a transplant donor.

CDR3 in amino acids: CASSRGTHSVYSPLHF. Here the CDR3 DNA reads TGTGCCAGCAGCCGCGGGACGCACTCTGTCTATTCACCCCTCCACTTT. The chain employs TRBV7-2 and TRBJ1-6, with a tentative D call TRBD1 (5 bases). Trimming removed 5 bases from V and 8 bases from J, with 19 bases in between. CDR1 is SGHTA and CDR2 is FQGNSA in the germline V gene. The CDR3 spans 16 residues.